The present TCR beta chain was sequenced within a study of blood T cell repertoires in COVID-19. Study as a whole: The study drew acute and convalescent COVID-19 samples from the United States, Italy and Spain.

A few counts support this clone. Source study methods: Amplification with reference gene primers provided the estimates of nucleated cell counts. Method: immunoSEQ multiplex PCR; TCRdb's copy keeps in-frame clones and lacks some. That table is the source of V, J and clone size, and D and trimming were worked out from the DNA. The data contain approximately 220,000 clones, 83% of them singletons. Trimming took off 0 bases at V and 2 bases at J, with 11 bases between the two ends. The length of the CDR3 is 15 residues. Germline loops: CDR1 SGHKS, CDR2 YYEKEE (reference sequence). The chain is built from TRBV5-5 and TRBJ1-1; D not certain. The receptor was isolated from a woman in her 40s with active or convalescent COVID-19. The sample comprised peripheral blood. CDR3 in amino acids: CASSLARRSNTEAFF. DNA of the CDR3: TGTGCCAGCAGCTTGGCCCGACGGAGTAACACTGAAGCTTTCTTT.